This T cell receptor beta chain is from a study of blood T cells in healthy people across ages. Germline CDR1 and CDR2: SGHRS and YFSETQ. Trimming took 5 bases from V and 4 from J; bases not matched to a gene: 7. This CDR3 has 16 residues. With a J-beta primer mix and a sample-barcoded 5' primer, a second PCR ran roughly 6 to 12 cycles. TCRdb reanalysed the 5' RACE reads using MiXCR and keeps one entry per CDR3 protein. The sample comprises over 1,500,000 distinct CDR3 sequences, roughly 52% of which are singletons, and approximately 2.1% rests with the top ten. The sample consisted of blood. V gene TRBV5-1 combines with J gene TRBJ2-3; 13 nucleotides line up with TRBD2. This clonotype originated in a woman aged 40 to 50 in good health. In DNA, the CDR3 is TGCGCCAGCAGTCCGGAACTAGCGGGGGGGCCAGATACGCAGTATTTT. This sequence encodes CASSPELAGGPDTQYF.